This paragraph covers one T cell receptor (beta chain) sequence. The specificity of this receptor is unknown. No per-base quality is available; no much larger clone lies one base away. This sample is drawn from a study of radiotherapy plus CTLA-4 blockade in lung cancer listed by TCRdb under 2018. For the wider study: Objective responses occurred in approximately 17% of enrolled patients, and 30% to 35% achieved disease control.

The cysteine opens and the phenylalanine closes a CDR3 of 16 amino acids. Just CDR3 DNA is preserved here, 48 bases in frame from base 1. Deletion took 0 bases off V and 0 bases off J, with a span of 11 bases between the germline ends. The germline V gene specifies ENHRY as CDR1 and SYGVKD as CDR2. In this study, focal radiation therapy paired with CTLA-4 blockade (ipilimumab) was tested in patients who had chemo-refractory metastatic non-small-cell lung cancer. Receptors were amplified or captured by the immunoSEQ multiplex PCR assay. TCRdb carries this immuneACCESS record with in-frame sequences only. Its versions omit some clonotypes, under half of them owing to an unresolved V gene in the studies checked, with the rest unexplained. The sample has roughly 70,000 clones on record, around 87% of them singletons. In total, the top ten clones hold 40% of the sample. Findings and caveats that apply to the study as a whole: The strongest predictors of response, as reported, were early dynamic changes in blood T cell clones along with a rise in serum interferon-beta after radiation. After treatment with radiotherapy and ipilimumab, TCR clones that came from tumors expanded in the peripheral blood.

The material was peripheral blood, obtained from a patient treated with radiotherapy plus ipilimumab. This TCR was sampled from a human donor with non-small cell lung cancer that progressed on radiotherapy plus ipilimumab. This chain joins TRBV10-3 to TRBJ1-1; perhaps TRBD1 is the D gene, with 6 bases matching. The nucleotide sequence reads TGTGCCATCAGTGAGTCCTGGGGGGCCATGAACACTGAAGCTTTCTTT. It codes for CAISESWGAMNTEAFF.